This T cell receptor beta chain was recorded in a study of T cells and copy number aberrations in small-cell lung cancer. The CDR3 has 12 residues. The V gene's germline CDR1 is MDHEN and CDR2 SYDVKM. V was shortened by 4 bases and J by 2 bases, with 6 bases between the two germline ends. Each formalin-fixed paraffin-embedded tumor block contributed three regions chosen by a grid layout. Selected regions were macrodissected and expected to yield at least 150 ng DNA. A remark on this clone: What it binds is unknown.

General study findings and limits: Most clones, about 75-97.7%, were restricted to a single tumor region.

The assay was immunoSEQ multiplex PCR, and TCRdb's table has in-frame clones only and misses some. Among hundreds of clones, 65% to 90% were seen once, and the ten largest hold roughly 3.9%. This chain joins TRBV28 and TRBJ2-7; D is possibly TRBD2 (6 bases). What was sequenced was tumor tissue. The sequence came from a man aged 40-50 years with small cell lung cancer. CDR3 residues: CASSSGAYEQYF. The CDR3 coding sequence is TGTGCCAGCAGTTCGGGGGCCTACGAGCAGTACTTC.